This entry lists 8 T cell receptor beta chains sequenced from one sample in a study of blood T cell repertoires in COVID-19 (dated by TCRdb to about 2020). Receptor amplification or capture employed the immunoSEQ multiplex PCR assay. TCRdb's version of the immuneACCESS table is confined to in-frame rearrangements and falls short of the full clone set. An unresolved V gene accounts for under half of the shortfall where checked; the remainder is of unknown origin. The sample table holds about 190,000 clones, of which about 88% were seen once. About 1% of the sample goes to the ten largest clones. The sequenced sample consisted of peripheral blood. The receptor set was obtained from a young man with acute or convalescent COVID-19.

This clone has only one observation. The chain carries TRBV11-2 and TRBJ1-4, with TRBD1 identical over 7 bases. Germline trimming cut 5 bases from V and 6 bases from J; bases unmatched to any gene: 6. CDR1 and CDR2 from the germline V gene are SGHAT and FQNNGV. The CDR3 contains 14 residues. CDR3 DNA sequence: TGTGCCAGCAGCACCGGGACAGCCCATGAAAAACTGTTTTTT. It translates to CASSTGTAHEKLFF.

This clone is a singleton in its sample. This chain joins TRBV5-6 and TRBJ1-2, with 9 nucleotides matching TRBD1. Germline V gene data show CDR1 as SGHDT and CDR2 as YYEEEE. J gave up 3 bases and V 0 bases, and 6 bases lay outside the gene matches. CDR3 length: 16 amino acids. This CDR3 is CASSLEVDRGYYGYTF. DNA of the CDR3: TGTGCCAGCAGCTTGGAGGTGGACAGGGGTTACTATGGCTACACCTTC.

This chain links TRBV11-3 with TRBJ2-2, with 7 bases lining up with TRBD2. CDR3 size: 14 residues. V lost 2 bases and J lost 6; bases outside the gene matches: 3. Germline V gives CDR1 SGHNT, CDR2 YENEEA. This CDR3 reads CASSLRAGAGELFF. In DNA, the CDR3 is TGTGCCAGCAGCTTAAGGGCGGGGGCCGGGGAGCTGTTTTTT.

The rearrangement joins TRBV6-5 to TRBJ1-1; the D gene is possibly TRBD1 (6 bases). Germline V lookup: CDR1 MNHEY, CDR2 SVGAGI. V was clipped by 2 bases and J by 10 bases, with 23 bases between them. The CDR3 contains 16 residues. CDR3 DNA: TGTGCCAGCAGTTACCCCATTGGGCAGGGGTCGGGTACAGCTTTCTTT. This translates into CASSYPIGQGSGTAFF.

V and J are TRBV9 and TRBJ2-7, with D possibly TRBD1 on 6 matching bases. V was trimmed by 4 bases and J by 5 bases, leaving 13 bases between them. From germline, CDR1 is SGDLS and CDR2 YYNGEE. There are 13 residues in the CDR3. The CDR3 reads CASSTQDSHEQYF. In nucleotides, the CDR3 is TGTGCCAGCAGCACTCAGGACAGCCACGAGCAGTACTTC.

The chain couples TRBV15 to TRBJ1-1; D remains ambiguous. Per germline, CDR1 LNHNV and CDR2 YYDKDF (reference sequence). There are 14 residues in the CDR3. The V end lost 3 bases, the J end lost 2 bases, and 10 bases lay between the germline ends. The CDR3: CATSRRVGNTEAFF. The CDR3 nucleotides are TGTGCCACCAGCAGGAGGGTCGGTAACACTGAAGCTTTCTTT.

This clone occurred a few times. This sequence joins TRBV5-1 and TRBJ1-4, with D tentatively TRBD1 (5 bases). The germline gives CDR1 SGHRS, CDR2 YFSETQ. The V end was cut by 4 bases, the J end by 1 base, with 14 bases between. The CDR3 totals 16 residues. The CDR3 region is CASSPQPGGTNEKLFF. The CDR3 region has the DNA TGCGCCAGCAGCCCCCAACCGGGGGGAACTAATGAAAAACTGTTTTTT.

The rearrangement links TRBV30 to TRBJ2-7, with 9 bases lining up with TRBD1. From germline, CDR1 is GTSNPN and CDR2 SVGIG (reference sequence). V gave up 0 bases and J gave up 2 bases; unmatched junction bases: 2. CDR3 length equals 14 residues. CDR3: CAWSVGTGPYEQYF. The CDR3 DNA follows: TGTGCCTGGAGTGTGGGGACAGGGCCCTACGAGCAGTACTTC.